This T cell receptor (beta chain) was sequenced for a study of T cells in Graves' hyperthyroidism and ophthalmopathy. Study overall: Blood from the periphery was taken at initial diagnosis, before any treatment.

The table lists this clonotype with many counts. The CDR3 covers 17 residues. CDR1 SGHTA and CDR2 FQGNSA come from the germline V gene. J gave up 1 base and V 0 bases, and 5 bases lay outside the gene matches. Patients aged 18 to 65 had newly diagnosed hyperthyroidism lasting under 2 months. The TCR beta CDR3 regions underwent amplification using RNA transcripts as the source. First-round RT-PCR with HTBI primers amplified the TCR CDR3 region. A single record per CDR3 protein comes from TCRdb applying MiXCR to the multiplex PCR reads. This sample has 450,000 to 600,000 distinct CDR3 sequences, with 11% to 15% found just once.

The TCR comes from a woman aged 40 to 55 with Graves' hyperthyroidism. Input material: blood. The chain joins TRBV7-2 to TRBJ2-3; 9 positions match TRBD2. The CDR3 reads CASSLAGSGSGTDTQYF. The CDR3 region has the DNA TGTGCCAGCAGCTTAGCGGGTAGCGGGAGTGGCACAGATACGCAGTATTTT.